The rows below give T cell receptor beta chains drawn from one sample of a study of beta chain features in type 1 diabetes. Assay: immunoSEQ multiplex PCR; the TCRdb copy retains only in-frame clones and omits some. The sample yields around 150,000 clones, just over 8% seen once. Source material: central memory CD4+ T cells from blood. The source of these receptors is a woman younger than 30 with type 1 diabetes. The CDR3 runs from the conserved cysteine through the conserved F or W. The order of the fields is clone size, D gene, V gene, CDR3 length, J gene, CDR3 protein, CDR3 DNA. The D gene is left open where the match is weak. Part of the rows lack a size; the others show once, few, many or a class for expanded clones.

-	-	TRBV28	11	TRBJ2-7	CASRTEGKQYF	TGTGCCAGCAGAACGGAGGGGAAGCAGTACTTC
few	-	TRBV9	14	TRBJ2-7	CASSVEPQAYEQYF	TGTGCCAGCAGCGTAGAGCCCCAGGCCTACGAGCAGTACTTC
-	-	TRBV28	11	TRBJ1-1	CASSFIREAFF	TGTGCCAGCAGTTTCATCAGGGAAGCTTTCTTT
-	TRBD2	TRBV4-3	15	TRBJ2-5	CASSQDGAGDGAQYF	TGCGCCAGCAGCCAAGATGGGGCGGGGGATGGGGCCCAGTACTTC
few	-	TRBV5-1	16	TRBJ2-2	CASSLDTGGNTGELFF	TGCGCCAGCAGCTTGGATACAGGTGGGAACACCGGGGAGCTGTTTTTT
-	TRBD1	TRBV27	15	TRBJ1-1	CASMDRDFGATEAFF	TGTGCCAGCATGGACAGGGATTTTGGTGCCACTGAAGCTTTCTTT
-	-	TRBV2	13	TRBJ2-3	CASSEGPSDTQYF	TGTGCCAGCAGTGAAGGGCCATCAGATACGCAGTATTTT
-	-	TRBV21-1	15	TRBJ2-7	CASSKPPGHHYEQYF	TGTGCCAGCAGCAAACCACCGGGACACCACTACGAGCAGTACTTC
few	-	TRBV7-9	13	TRBJ2-7	CASSLGSQYEQYF	TGTGCCAGCAGCTTAGGGTCGCAGTACGAGCAGTACTTC
-	-	TRBV7-8	17	TRBJ2-1	CASSLAGAGATYNEQFF	TGTGCCAGCAGCTTAGCGGGTGCGGGGGCCACATACAATGAGCAGTTCTTC
few	-	TRBV5-4	13	TRBJ1-2	CASSSEGHTGYTF	TGTGCCAGCAGCTCTGAGGGACACACGGGCTACACCTTC
-	TRBD2	TRBV5-1	15	TRBJ2-3	CASWGLAGPTDTQYF	TGCGCCAGCTGGGGACTAGCGGGGCCCACAGATACGCAGTATTTT
few	-	TRBV7-8	13	TRBJ2-5	CASSFGGRETQYF	TGTGCCAGCAGCTTCGGGGGGCGAGAGACCCAGTACTTC
few	TRBD1	TRBV29-1	13	TRBJ1-4	CSVTRQGNEKLFF	TGCAGCGTCACCAGACAGGGTAATGAAAAACTGTTTTTT
-	TRBD1	TRBV29-1	15	TRBJ1-2	CSARPGTGVGYGYTF	TGCAGCGCCCGCCCCGGGACAGGGGTGGGCTATGGCTACACCTTC
-	-	TRBV18	13	TRBJ1-1	CASSPGTYTEAFF	TGTGCCAGCTCACCAGGGACATACACTGAAGCTTTCTTT
-	-	TRBV5-6	16	TRBJ1-1	CASSLIGGSGNTEAFF	TGTGCCAGCAGCTTGATTGGAGGGTCCGGGAACACTGAAGCTTTCTTT
few	TRBD1	TRBV5-6	14	TRBJ2-4	CASSWVTGKNIQYF	TGTGCCAGCAGCTGGGTGACAGGGAAAAACATTCAGTACTTC
-	-	TRBV19	13	TRBJ2-3	CATSGQVKDTQYF	TGTGCCACCTCAGGGCAGGTCAAAGATACGCAGTATTTT
few	-	TRBV19	14	TRBJ1-2	CASSLSDSLYGYTF	TGTGCCAGTAGTCTGTCAGACTCGTTATATGGCTACACCTTC
few	-	TRBV18	12	TRBJ2-7	CASSPGRVEQYF	TGTGCCAGCTCACCTGGCAGGGTCGAGCAGTACTTC
-	TRBD1	TRBV18	13	TRBJ2-7	CASSAGTGYEQYF	TGTGCCAGCTCAGCCGGGACAGGCTACGAGCAGTACTTC
few	-	TRBV7-8	15	TRBJ1-3	CASSLRSGAGNTIYF	TGTGCCAGCAGCTTAAGGTCGGGGGCTGGAAACACCATATATTTT
-	-	TRBV28	12	TRBJ2-1	CASSLLWAEQFF	TGTGCCAGCAGTTTATTATGGGCTGAGCAGTTCTTC
-	TRBD2	TRBV30	14	TRBJ2-3	CAWNGRGGRNTQYF	TGTGCCTGGAACGGGAGGGGGGGCAGGAATACGCAGTATTTT
-	TRBD1	TRBV4-1	16	TRBJ2-1	CASSQPKGTAYNEQFF	TGCGCCAGCAGCCAGCCCAAGGGGACAGCTTACAATGAGCAGTTCTTC
few	-	TRBV10-3	14	TRBJ1-2	CAIRLPGTTYGYTF	TGTGCCATCAGATTGCCCGGGACAACCTATGGCTACACCTTC
few	-	TRBV4-3	15	TRBJ2-5	CASSQELAGRETQYF	TGCGCCAGCAGCCAAGAGTTGGCGGGAAGAGAGACCCAGTACTTC
-	-	TRBV30	13	TRBJ1-5	CAWSGGGDQPQHF	TGTGCCTGGAGTGGAGGAGGGGACCAGCCCCAGCATTTT
-	TRBD1	TRBV10-3	16	TRBJ2-5	CAISAVGRGRRETQYF	TGTGCCATCAGTGCTGTGGGCAGGGGGCGAAGAGAGACCCAGTACTTC
many	TRBD2	TRBV7-9	17	TRBJ2-1	CASSRPPIAGDHNEQFF	TGTGCCAGCAGCCGCCCCCCCATAGCGGGAGATCACAATGAGCAGTTCTTC
few	-	TRBV19	17	TRBJ2-4	CASSPPAGWQAKNIQYF	TGTGCCAGTAGTCCTCCAGCAGGTTGGCAGGCCAAAAACATTCAGTACTTC
few	-	TRBV30	15	TRBJ1-5	CAWNIGAHSNQPQHF	TGTGCCTGGAATATAGGAGCCCATAGCAATCAGCCCCAGCATTTT
-	TRBD2	TRBV11-2	16	TRBJ2-7	CASSLVGGGRSYEQYF	TGTGCCAGCAGCTTAGTTGGGGGGGGACGCTCCTACGAGCAGTACTTC
-	-	TRBV11-2	15	TRBJ2-7	CASSLAETRRLEQYF	TGTGCCAGCAGCTTAGCGGAGACTAGAAGGCTCGAGCAGTACTTC
-	TRBD1	TRBV18	16	TRBJ1-1	CATSGTGIPLNTEAFF	TGTGCCACCTCCGGGACAGGGATACCATTGAACACTGAAGCTTTCTTT
few	-	TRBV11-2	16	TRBJ2-7	CASSLDQGHFSYEQYF	TGTGCCAGCAGCTTAGATCAGGGGCACTTCTCCTACGAGCAGTACTTC
few	-	TRBV5-1	13	TRBJ2-7	CASSPPSGVEQYF	TGCGCCAGCAGCCCTCCCTCGGGGGTCGAGCAGTACTTC
few	-	TRBV7-2	15	TRBJ1-2	CASSSPGRRGDGYTF	TGTGCCAGCAGCTCGCCCGGAAGGCGGGGGGATGGCTACACCTTC
-	-	TRBV28	13	TRBJ1-1	CASSSAGTPQAFF	TGTGCCAGCAGCTCGGCGGGGACTCCTCAAGCTTTCTTT
-	-	TRBV7-9	13	TRBJ2-2	CASSLGGVGELFF	TGTGCCAGCAGCTTAGGTGGAGTTGGGGAGCTGTTTTTT
-	TRBD1	TRBV5-1	14	TRBJ1-1	CASSSQGVNTEAFF	TGCGCCAGCAGCTCCCAGGGGGTGAACACTGAAGCTTTCTTT
-	TRBD2	TRBV18	15	TRBJ2-1	CASSPRGDSYNEQFF	TGTGCCAGCTCACCCCGGGGGGACTCCTACAATGAGCAGTTCTTC
-	-	TRBV5-1	14	TRBJ1-5	CASSTGGGNQPQHF	TGCGCCAGCAGCACGGGGGGTGGCAATCAGCCCCAGCATTTT
few	TRBD2	TRBV10-2	16	TRBJ2-5	CASSLNSGGAQETQYF	TGCGCCAGCAGTCTAAATAGCGGGGGCGCCCAAGAGACCCAGTACTTC